The 13 T cell receptor beta chains listed next were all sequenced from one sample in a study of cytomegalovirus exposure and HLA in healthy donors. PCR was performed using 60 Vbeta and 13 Jbeta primers. The table came from immunoSEQ multiplex PCR; TCRdb's copy has only in-frame clones and leaves some out. Among about 160,000 clones listed, roughly three quarters were seen once. Sample: PBMCs. The receptor source for this set is a man aged 40-50 years in good health and CMV-seropositive.

This clone came up a few times. The J gene is TRBJ1-2, the V gene TRBV5-4, with 11 nucleotides matching TRBD1. CDR3 length equals 18 residues. Trimming took 1 base from V and 3 from J; bases not matched to a gene: 11. Germline CDR1 is SGHNT and CDR2 is YYREEE (reference sequence). This CDR3 is CASSLIGGTGGSDYGYTF. In DNA form, the CDR3 reads TGTGCCAGCAGCTTGATCGGCGGGACAGGGGGGTCTGACTATGGCTACACCTTC.

This chain joins TRBV9 and TRBJ2-1; possible D gene TRBD1, 5 bases. V lost 3 bases, J lost 2 bases, and 15 bases lay in between. This CDR3 is built from 16 residues. The germline gives CDR1 SGDLS, CDR2 YYNGEE. CDR3 DNA: TGTGCCAGCAGCGCCAGGGTAACCCATACCTACAATGAGCAGTTCTTC. This encodes CASSARVTHTYNEQFF.

V gene TRBV27 combines with J gene TRBJ2-1; tentatively, D is TRBD1 (6 bases). Germline loops: CDR1 MNHEY, CDR2 SMNVEV (reference sequence). V dropped 7 bases and J dropped 9 bases, with 10 bases sitting between them. The CDR3 contains 11 residues. In nucleotides, the CDR3 is TGTGCCAGCACCCAAGGGGGTGAGCAGTTCTTC. Amino acid sequence: CASTQGGEQFF.

V and J are TRBV28 and TRBJ1-4; tentative D call: TRBD1 (6 bases). Germline CDR1 MDHEN, CDR2 SYDVKM. The CDR3 is 15 residues long. V lost 6 bases and J 4 bases, leaving 15 bases between the germline ends. The CDR3 spells CASRWPRGNNEKLFF. Written as DNA, the CDR3 is TGTGCCAGCAGATGGCCCAGGGGTAATAATGAAAAACTGTTTTTT.

This clone was counted only a few times. This chain links TRBV9 with TRBJ2-7, with TRBD2 matching 7 bases. Looked up from germline, CDR1 is SGDLS and CDR2 is YYNGEE. With V trimmed by 3 bases and J by 0 bases, 9 bases remained unmatched. The CDR3 contains 16 residues. The chain's CDR3 is CASSAYSAGTSYEQYF. The CDR3 nucleotides read TGTGCCAGCAGCGCTTACTCAGCGGGAACCTCCTACGAGCAGTACTTC.

This clone appeared a single time. The chain combines TRBV7-9 with TRBJ1-2; 10 nucleotides agree with TRBD1. Trimming cost V 10 bases and J 8 bases; bases outside gene matches: 7. CDR3 length equals 12 residues. Germline V gene sequence: CDR1 SEHNR, CDR2 FQNEAQ (reference sequence). The DNA of the CDR3 is TGTGCCACCGGGACAGGGGTGCGAGGCTACACCTTC. Its translation is CATGTGVRGYTF.

The chain combines TRBV20-1 with TRBJ2-3; no definite D call. Trimming cost V 6 bases and J 5 bases, with 9 bases left between them. Germline V gives CDR1 DFQATT, CDR2 SNEGSKA (reference sequence). This CDR3 spans 11 amino acids. The CDR3 loop reads CSAALQDTQYF. Written as DNA, the CDR3 is TGCAGTGCCGCACTTCAAGATACGCAGTATTTT.

The rearrangement links TRBV7-3 to TRBJ2-5; D is ambiguous. The J call may not be correct, given that the DNA end is closer to TRBJ2-7. CDR1 and CDR2 (germline): SGHTA, FQGTGA. This CDR3 comprises 13 residues. In DNA form, the CDR3 reads TGTGCCAGCAGCTTAAAACCTGGAAGCGAGCAGTACTTC. Residues: CASSLKPGSEQYF.

This chain joins TRBV19 and TRBJ2-1; perhaps TRBD1 as D (6 bases). CDR3 length: 13 amino acids. V gave up 6 bases and J gave up 12 bases, with 18 bases separating them. CDR1 and CDR2 from the germline V gene are LNHDA and SQIVND (reference sequence). In DNA, the CDR3 is TGTGCCAGTAGCGATGACAGGTCAGATGGGCAGTTCTTC. This codes for CASSDDRSDGQFF. Full variable domain (remainder filled in from reference TRBV19 and TRBJ2-1): DGGITQSPKYLFRKEGQNVTLSCEQNLNHDAMYWYRQDPGQGLRLIYYSQIVNDFQKGDIAEGYSVSREKKESFPLTVTSAQKNPTAFYLCASSDDRSDGQFFGPGTRLTVL.

This chain uses TRBV13 with TRBJ1-4, with D possibly TRBD1 on 6 matching bases. The CDR3 spans 14 residues. The V end lost 5 bases, the J end lost 8 bases, and 15 bases lay between the germline ends. In germline, CDR1 is PRHDT, CDR2 FYEKMQ (reference sequence). In DNA form, the CDR3 reads TGTGCCAGCAGCCTAAGACAGGTTGGAGAAAAACTGTTTTTT. It codes for CASSLRQVGEKLFF.

CDR3 protein: CASSPGHPGRGASYNEQFF. The CDR3, as DNA: TGTGCCAGCAGCCCAGGACACCCCGGGCGGGGGGCCTCCTACAATGAGCAGTTCTTC. This rearrangement joins TRBV7-3 to TRBJ2-1; 8 bases are a match to TRBD2. V trimming: 5 bases; J trimming: 0 bases; junction bases outside the gene matches: 15. The CDR3 covers 19 residues. The germline V gene encodes CDR1 SGHTA and CDR2 FQGTGA.

The CDR3 DNA is TGTGCCAGCAGTAACGGTATGGCAACTAATGAAAAACTGTTTTTT. Translating gives CASSNGMATNEKLFF. This chain connects TRBV5-4 to TRBJ1-4; unclear D gene. The ends were cut back, 5 bases at V and 0 bases at J, with 11 bases in the middle. Germline V gene sequence: CDR1 SGHNT, CDR2 YYREEE (reference sequence). The CDR3 runs to 15 residues.

The genes are TRBV10-3 and TRBJ1-5; D gene ambiguous. Germline CDR1 reads ENHRY; CDR2 reads SYGVKD. This CDR3 has 12 residues. V gave up 5 bases and J gave up 6 bases, with 8 bases separating them. CDR3 protein: CAISTGSQPQHF. CDR3 sequence (DNA): TGTGCCATCAGTACGGGGTCTCAGCCCCAGCATTTT.